This passage covers 15 T cell receptor beta chains from one sample sequenced in a study of blood T cell repertoires in COVID-19 (dated by TCRdb to 2018 to 2020). Library method: the immunoSEQ multiplex PCR assay. Imported from immuneACCESS, the table was reduced by TCRdb to in-frame sequences with V and J called. These copies leave out some clones; in studies compared against another copy, an unresolved V gene accounts for under half, and the cause of the remainder is not known. A total of some 90,000 clones appear in this sample, roughly 89% of them only once. The leading ten clones occupy around 4.5% of the sample. The sample taken for sequencing was peripheral blood. These receptors all stem from an elderly woman with active or convalescent COVID-19.

DNA for the CDR3: TGCGCCAGCAGTGAAGGGTACGACAGGGCAAGCAATCAGCCCCAGCATTTT. Protein: CASSEGYDRASNQPQHF. The genes are TRBV10-1 and TRBJ1-5; 7 nucleotides line up with TRBD1. The trim removed 3 bases at V and 1 base at J, leaving 9 bases unmatched. This CDR3 is built from 17 residues. The germline V gene has CDR1 WNHNN and CDR2 SYGVQD (reference sequence).

V is TRBV11-3 and J is TRBJ2-7; 9 positions match TRBD1. V trimming: 3 bases; J trimming: 2 bases; junction bases outside the gene matches: 8. The CDR3 covers 16 residues. Germline-derived CDR1 and CDR2 are SGHNT and YENEEA. Here the CDR3 reads CASSLDGQGRTYEQYF. In DNA form, the CDR3 reads TGTGCCAGCAGCTTGGACGGACAGGGGAGGACCTACGAGCAGTACTTC.

The V call is TRBV28, the J call TRBJ2-5, with TRBD2 matching 7 bases. The germline CDR1 and CDR2 sequences are MDHEN and SYDVKM. The CDR3 is 14 residues long. Trimming at V came to 5 bases and at J to 1 base, leaving 4 bases not matched to a gene. The CDR3 region is CASSPGTIQETQYF. The CDR3 DNA reads TGTGCCAGCAGTCCCGGGACTATCCAAGAGACCCAGTACTTC.

V usage is TRBV12-3 or TRBV12-4 and J usage is TRBJ2-4, with no clear D. V was clipped by 0 bases and J by 6 bases, with 6 bases between them. There are 13 residues in the CDR3. CDR3 DNA sequence: TGTGCCAGCAGTTTAGCGCCGGTAAACATTCAGTACTTC. Translating it yields CASSLAPVNIQYF.

J is TRBJ2-7 and V is TRBV2, with 10 bases lining up with TRBD2. From germline, CDR1 is SNHLY and CDR2 FYNNEI. With V trimmed by 7 bases and J by 2 bases, 5 bases remained unmatched. The CDR3 sequence is 14 residues long. The CDR3 DNA is TGTGCCAGCATGAGCAGCGGGAGGGCCTACGAGCAGTACTTC. It yields the protein CASMSSGRAYEQYF.

V usage is TRBV11-2 and J usage is TRBJ2-1; D gene ambiguous. CDR1 SGHAT and CDR2 FQNNGV come from the germline V gene. V was pared by 1 base and J by 0 bases, with 7 bases between. This CDR3 region has 15 residues. CDR3 loop: CASSLGGSSYNEQFF. The DNA of the CDR3 is TGTGCCAGCAGCTTAGGCGGCAGCTCCTACAATGAGCAGTTCTTC.

V gene TRBV11-2 combines with J gene TRBJ2-5; 9 bases are a match to TRBD2. The CDR3 spans 15 residues. Losses at the gene ends were 2 bases for V and 3 bases for J; bases not matched to a gene: 4. CDR1 is SGHAT and CDR2 is FQNNGV in the germline V gene. The CDR3 sequence: CASSLSRLAEETQYF. The CDR3 bases are TGTGCCAGCAGCTTATCGAGACTAGCGGAAGAGACCCAGTACTTC.

This clone has only a few counts. This rearrangement joins TRBV7-9 to TRBJ2-1; 16 nucleotides line up with TRBD2. The V gene end was trimmed by 1 base and the J gene end by 13 bases; junction bases not matched to a gene: 13. Germline CDR1 SEHNR, CDR2 FQNEAQ (reference sequence). The CDR3 totals 18 residues. CDR3 region: CASSLGGRGTSGRAKQFF. In DNA, the CDR3 is TGTGCCAGCAGCTTAGGGGGTCGCGGGACTAGCGGGAGGGCCAAACAGTTCTTC. Supplemented by reference TRBV7-9 and TRBJ2-1, the full variable domain reads DTGVSQNPRHKITKRGQNVTFRCDPISEHNRLYWYRQTLGQGPEFLTYFQNEAQLEKSRLLSDRFSAERPKGSFSTLEIQRTEQGDSAMYLCASSLGGRGTSGRAKQFFGPGTRLTVL.

This chain links TRBV19 with TRBJ2-3, with 8 bases matching TRBD2. CDR1 is LNHDA, CDR2 SQIVND, per germline (reference sequence). J gave up 2 bases and V 5 bases, and 3 bases lay outside the gene matches. This CDR3 is built from 14 residues. The CDR3 loop reads CASSEAGVTDTQYF. The CDR3 DNA sequence: TGTGCCAGTAGTGAAGCGGGAGTCACAGATACGCAGTATTTT. The full variable domain, in which reference TRBV19 and TRBJ2-3 provide the parts outside the CDR3, is DGGITQSPKYLFRKEGQNVTLSCEQNLNHDAMYWYRQDPGQGLRLIYYSQIVNDFQKGDIAEGYSVSREKKESFPLTVTSAQKNPTAFYLCASSEAGVTDTQYFGPGTRLTVL.

This sequence joins TRBV5-1 and TRBJ2-4; D may be TRBD1 (6 bases). The V end was cut by 4 bases, the J end by 7 bases, with 15 bases between. Germline V CDR1 and CDR2: SGHRS, YFSETQ. The CDR3 totals 14 residues. The CDR3 DNA follows: TGCGCCAGCAGCCTCCAACAGGGTACGAACATTCAGTACTTC. It is translated as CASSLQQGTNIQYF.

The chain employs TRBV6-5 and TRBJ2-7, with a weak D call TRBD1 (6 bases). V dropped 3 bases and J dropped 1 base, with 13 bases sitting between them. Per the germline V gene, CDR1 is MNHEY and CDR2 is SVGAGI. CDR3 length: 15 residues. The CDR3 reads CASSYPGAASYEQYF. The DNA for the CDR3 is TGTGCCAGCAGTTATCCAGGGGCAGCTTCCTACGAGCAGTACTTC.

This sequence joins TRBV7-2 and TRBJ2-7, with 9 bases that match TRBD1. Unmatched junction bases numbered 4, after V lost 5 bases and J lost 5 bases. CDR3 length: 13 residues. Germline V lookup: CDR1 SGHTA, CDR2 FQGNSA. This CDR3 is CASSTGTGNEQYF. The CDR3 coding sequence is TGTGCCAGCAGCACCGGGACAGGGAACGAGCAGTACTTC.

This clone is a singleton in its sample. The rearrangement links TRBV28 to TRBJ2-1; 8 nucleotides align to TRBD2. The V and J ends lost 4 bases and 5 bases, in that order; junction bases with no gene match: 16. This CDR3 comprises 18 residues. The germline V gene encodes CDR1 MDHEN and CDR2 SYDVKM. CDR3 nucleotides: TGTGCCAGCAGTTCCTTTGGCGGGAGCGGGAGTTACGACAATGAGCAGTTCTTC. This encodes CASSSFGGSGSYDNEQFF.

The rearrangement uses TRBV5-1 and TRBJ2-7, with 8 nucleotides matching TRBD1. The CDR3 contains 15 residues. The germline gives CDR1 SGHRS, CDR2 YFSETQ. Losses at the gene ends were 3 bases for V and 1 base for J; bases not matched to a gene: 6. CDR3 protein: CASSSGQGQSYEQYF. The CDR3 DNA follows: TGCGCCAGCAGCTCTGGACAGGGACAGTCCTACGAGCAGTACTTC.

The rearrangement joins TRBV27 to TRBJ1-5; 9 nucleotides line up with TRBD1. CDR1 is MNHEY, CDR2 SMNVEV, per germline (reference sequence). Losses at the gene ends were 5 bases for V and 6 bases for J; bases not matched to a gene: 17. The CDR3 runs to 18 residues. CDR3: CASSPWGMTGGRSQPQHF. CDR3 bases: TGTGCCAGCAGTCCATGGGGTATGACAGGGGGACGCAGTCAGCCCCAGCATTTT.